These T cell receptor beta chains were read from a single sample in a study of blood T cell repertoires in COVID-19. Assay: immunoSEQ multiplex PCR; the TCRdb copy retains only in-frame clones and omits some. The data show about 320,000 clones, around 90% seen once. The sequenced sample consisted of peripheral blood. The receptors derive from a man aged 18 to 29 who had recovered from COVID-19. Both conserved end residues are part of each CDR3. Fields, in order: V gene, clone size, J gene, D gene, CDR3 protein, CDR3 DNA. D genes are given only for firm matches. Size is stated for part of the rows, as once, few or many counts, or as a class when the clone is expanded.

TRBV5-1	.	TRBJ1-1	.	CASSWGLAGAEAFF	TGCGCCAGCAGCTGGGGGCTCGCAGGGGCTGAAGCTTTCTTT
TRBV27	few	TRBJ2-2	.	CASSLVARMAGELFF	TGTGCCAGCAGTTTGGTAGCGAGAATGGCCGGGGAGCTGTTTTTT
TRBV4-3	.	TRBJ2-7	TRBD2	CASSQEVRLAGPYEQYF	TGCGCCAGCAGCCAAGAAGTTAGACTAGCGGGGCCCTACGAGCAGTACTTC
TRBV6-5	few	TRBJ1-2	TRBD1	CASSQPGTGLGGYTF	TGTGCCAGCAGTCAGCCCGGGACAGGGTTGGGCGGCTACACCTTC
TRBV11-2	.	TRBJ1-3	.	CASSAGPGNTIYF	TGTGCCAGCAGCGCGGGACCAGGAAACACCATATATTTT
TRBV19	.	TRBJ1-5	.	CASSIDLGEGVIGQPQHF	TGTGCCAGTAGTATAGATCTCGGTGAGGGGGTGATAGGACAGCCCCAGCATTTT
TRBV5-4	.	TRBJ2-1	TRBD1	CASSFLDRAGMGEQFF	TGTGCCAGCAGCTTTCTGGACAGGGCGGGTATGGGTGAGCAGTTCTTC
TRBV11-2	.	TRBJ2-7	TRBD1	CASSFWTGGEQYF	TGTGCCAGCAGCTTCTGGACAGGAGGCGAGCAGTACTTC
TRBV7-9	.	TRBJ1-1	.	CASSLVQNTEAFF	TGTGCCAGCAGCTTAGTCCAGAACACTGAAGCTTTCTTT
TRBV24-1	.	TRBJ2-5	TRBD1	CATSEGTVQETQYF	TGTGCCACCAGTGAGGGGACAGTCCAAGAGACCCAGTACTTC
TRBV7-9	few	TRBJ1-2	.	CASSLDSEFRYTF	TGTGCCAGCAGCTTAGACAGTGAGTTTCGCTACACCTTC
TRBV7-2	.	TRBJ2-2	.	CASSPDRNSGELFF	TGTGCCAGCAGTCCTGACAGAAACAGCGGGGAGCTGTTTTTT
TRBV6-1	.	TRBJ1-1	.	CASSEPLRNTEAFF	TGTGCCAGCAGTGAACCCCTTAGGAACACTGAAGCTTTCTTT
TRBV7-3	.	TRBJ2-7	TRBD1	CASSAGTGREQYF	TGTGCCAGCAGCGCCGGGACAGGGAGGGAGCAGTACTTC